This T cell receptor (beta chain) is from a study of graft-versus-host responses after intestinal transplantation. For the study at large: The transplants performed in recipients were multivisceral, liver-intestinal, or isolated intestinal. All recipients got anti-thymocyte globulin induction, then tacrolimus and steroids for 2 to 3 years.

With regard to this clone: Its specificity is unknown.

Study-level results: Allograft clonal ratios (graft-versus-host to host-versus-graft) were high in patients who had graft-donor T cell macrochimerism. GvH clones occurred in recipient marrow; some first appeared in ileum or blood.

Germline CDR1 LNHDA, CDR2 SQIVND (reference sequence). The V segment lost 4 bases and the J segment 3 bases; nucleotides outside the gene matches: 1. The CDR3 loop spans 14 amino acids. Using immunoSEQ multiplex PCR, the repertoire was profiled, and TCRdb retains in-frame clones only, with some absent. The sample lists approximately 58,000 clones, about 90% occurring once. Sample: PBMCs, taken 26 days after transplant. This receptor was identified in a human patient who received an intestinal transplant, so some T cells may come from the graft donor. The chain joins TRBV19 to TRBJ2-1, with TRBD2 matching over 9 bases. The CDR3: CASSSSGGYNEQFF. The CDR3 DNA sequence: TGTGCCAGTAGTAGTAGCGGGGGCTACAATGAGCAGTTCTTC.